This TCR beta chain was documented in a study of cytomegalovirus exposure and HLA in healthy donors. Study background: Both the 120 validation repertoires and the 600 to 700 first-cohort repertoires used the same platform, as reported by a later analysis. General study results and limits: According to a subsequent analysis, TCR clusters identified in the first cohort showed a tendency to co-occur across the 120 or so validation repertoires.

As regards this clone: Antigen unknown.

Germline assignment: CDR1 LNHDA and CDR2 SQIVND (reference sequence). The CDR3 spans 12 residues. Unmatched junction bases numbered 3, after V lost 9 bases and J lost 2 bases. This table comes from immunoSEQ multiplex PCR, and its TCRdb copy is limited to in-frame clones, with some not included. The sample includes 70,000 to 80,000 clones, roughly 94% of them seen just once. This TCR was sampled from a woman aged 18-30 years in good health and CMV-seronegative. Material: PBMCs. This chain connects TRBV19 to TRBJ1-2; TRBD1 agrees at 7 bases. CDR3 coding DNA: TGTGCCAGCGGACAGGAGAACTATGGCTACACCTTC. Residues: CASGQENYGYTF.